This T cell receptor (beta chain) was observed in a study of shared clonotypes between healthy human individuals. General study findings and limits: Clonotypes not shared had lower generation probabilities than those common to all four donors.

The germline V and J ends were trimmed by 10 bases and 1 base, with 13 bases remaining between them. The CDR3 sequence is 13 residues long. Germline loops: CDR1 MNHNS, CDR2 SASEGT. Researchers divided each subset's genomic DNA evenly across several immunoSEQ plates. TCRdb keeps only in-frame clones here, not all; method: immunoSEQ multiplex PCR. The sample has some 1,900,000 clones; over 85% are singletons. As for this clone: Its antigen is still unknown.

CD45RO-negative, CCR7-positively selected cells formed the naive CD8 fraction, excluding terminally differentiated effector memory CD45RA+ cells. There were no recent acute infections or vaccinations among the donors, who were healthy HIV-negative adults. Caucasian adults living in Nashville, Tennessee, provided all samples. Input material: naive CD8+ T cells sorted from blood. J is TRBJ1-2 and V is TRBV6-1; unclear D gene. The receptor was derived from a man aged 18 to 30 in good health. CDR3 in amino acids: CATQEYGNYGYTF. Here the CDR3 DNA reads TGTGCCACCCAGGAATACGGTAACTATGGCTACACCTTC.